A single TCR beta chain is shown here with its context. Original analysis: Scientists estimated how many nucleated cells there were by amplifying reference gene primers. This table comes from immunoSEQ multiplex PCR, and its TCRdb copy is limited to in-frame clones, with some not included. V and J calls and clone size are given by that table; D and trimming were obtained from the DNA. The sample lists more than 150,000 clones, 65% to 80% occurring once. This specimen belongs to a study of blood T cell repertoires in COVID-19. Study information: The study drew acute and convalescent COVID-19 samples from the United States, Italy and Spain. Nucleic acid was either cDNA or gDNA, and it came from T cells, B-cell-depleted T cells, or PBMCs.

V lost 2 bases, J lost 12 bases, and 17 bases lay in between. Per the germline V gene, CDR1 is SGHTA and CDR2 is FQGNSA. The CDR3 runs 13 residues. The sequencing sample was made of peripheral blood. The chain joins TRBV7-2 to TRBJ2-7, with TRBD2 as a possible D gene (7 bases). The receptor's source is a man in his fifties or sixties who had recovered from COVID-19. The CDR3 DNA sequence: TGTGCCAGCAGCTTAAAAGGGGGGGGTAGTGCGTACTTC. It yields the protein CASSLKGGGSAYF.